This T cell receptor beta chain was captured by sequencing in a study of CD8+ T cells in alopecia areata (dated by TCRdb to the late 2010s). Broadly, across the study: The treated patients took part in an open-label pilot trial in which moderate-to-severe alopecia areata was treated with oral tofacitinib at 5 to 10 mg twice daily. immunoSEQ multiplex PCR using 35 Vbeta forward primers and 13 Jbeta reverse primers was used to amplify TCRbeta CDR3 regions. Biopsies were taken from tofacitinib-treated patients at baseline and again at 4 and 24 weeks into treatment, and several of those patients also had a later scalp biopsy. Tofacitinib was administered for 6 to 18 months, and 6 months of follow-up off drug were then conducted to assess delayed response and recurrence. RNA came from the PAXgene miRNA kit for fixed scalp, the miRNeasy kit for PBMCs, and the RNeasy kit for mouse skin. Clonality in the scalp was compared among normal scalp (n=4), patchy alopecia areata scalp (n=8), and alopecia totalis/universalis scalp (n=8). On the human side, TCRbeta sequencing was run on scalp tissue and on sorted CD4+ and CD8+ peripheral blood T cells from healthy controls and from alopecia areata patients with either patchy or totalis/universalis disease. In both human patients and the C3H/HeJ mouse model, the study applied high-throughput TCRbeta sequencing to look at T cell clonal expansion in alopecia areata. For the treated patients, the SALT score, which quantifies what percentage of scalp surface area is affected, served as the measure of disease severity.

In this sample, this clone turned up a few times. The clone's antigen remains unknown. The sample holds no much larger clone one base away, and base qualities are not on file. From the cysteine up to the phenylalanine, the CDR3 has a length of 14 residues. The kept DNA is CDR3 alone, 42 bases in frame from the first base. Based on the germline V gene (reference sequence), the CDR1 and CDR2 sequences are PRHDT and FYEKMQ. V and J lose 2 bases and 4 bases, and a span of 11 bases separates them. What the study reported, not specific to this receptor: Shared TCR sequences between patients were less evident than in mice, which may be partly attributable to HLA diversity in the patient population. Resident alphabeta T cells in normal human skin are also sequenced, complicating scalp TCR repertoire analysis, unlike mouse skin dominated by gammadelta T cells. Tofacitinib significantly decreased scalp clonality and the number of expanded CD8+ clones among the top 100 scalp clones. During tofacitinib treatment, many expanded lesional clones remained in scalp and blood, and this persistence may partly explain relapse after treatment is stopped. Compared with normal scalp, lesional scalp, particularly in alopecia totalis/universalis, had higher clonality and more expanded CD8+ clones, which suggests antigenic drive. Because the treated cohort was small and had only one nonresponder, larger studies are needed to examine links between baseline CD8+ expansion and response.

To prepare the library, the immunoSEQ multiplex PCR assay was applied. RNA was extracted from all samples and reverse transcribed into cDNA as template for TCR sequencing. SuperScript III was used for first-strand cDNA synthesis, primed with a 2:1 mix of oligo-dT and random hexamers. Amplification bias was assessed with a synthetic immune receptor repertoire, and residual bias was removed computationally. The paper's data handling went like this. After raw reads were preprocessed to remove errors, the CDR3 was defined following IMGT conventions as running from the conserved cysteine to phenylalanine. To get clonality, Shannon entropy was normalized by log2 of the number of productive unique TCRs and the result was subtracted from 1. Whether scalp clones were CD4 or CD8 was inferred by matching scalp TCRbeta sequences against CD4 and CD8 repertoires sorted from blood. In TCRdb, the immuneACCESS table is reduced to in-frame sequences with V and J assigned. These tables do not hold every clone; where another copy was compared, an unresolved V gene accounts for under half, and the others remain unexplained. V, J and clone size are taken as reported in that table, and D and trimming were inferred from the DNA itself. The sample table contains roughly 120,000 clones; only one count was recorded for around 58% of them. Clones ranked in the top ten supply about 31% of the sample.

The time point label, read with the paper, signifies: about 4 weeks on oral tofacitinib. In the paper's terms, the treatment or condition label means: oral pan-JAK inhibitor, 5-10 mg twice daily. Lesional scalp punch biopsies and peripheral blood were obtained from alopecia areata patients. PBMCs were isolated by density centrifugation and stained for CD3, CD4 and CD8, after which CD4+ and CD8+ T cells were sorted on a FACSAria. Source: CD8+ T cells sorted from blood, taken at week 4, from a patient treated with tofacitinib. The chain is assembled from TRBV13 and TRBJ1-2; a tentative D call is TRBD1 (5 bases match). This clonotype was obtained from a human donor with alopecia areata. The DNA sequence follows: TGTGCCAGCAGCTTAAGTCCAGGGATCTATGGCTACACCTTC. This codes for CASSLSPGIYGYTF.